This T cell receptor beta chain is from a study of blood T cell repertoires in COVID-19. In the study overall: There were acute and convalescent COVID-19 samples, and they came from the United States, Italy and Spain. In each case, the material was cDNA or gDNA derived from T cells, B-cell-depleted T cells, or PBMCs.

CDR1 is MNHNS, CDR2 SASEGT, per germline. The CDR3 covers 16 residues. V trimming: 4 bases; J trimming: 4 bases; junction bases outside the gene matches: 9. Assay used: immunoSEQ multiplex PCR; TCRdb lists only in-frame clones, some missing. The repertoire includes 150,000 to 200,000 clones, roughly 87% of them detected once, and under 2% sits in the top ten. The V call is TRBV6-1, the J call TRBJ2-3; 9 nucleotides align to TRBD1. Sequencing was carried out using peripheral blood. This clonotype originated in a man younger than 35 who had recovered from COVID-19. Here the CDR3 reads CASSGKTGGIADTQYF. DNA for the CDR3: TGTGCCAGCAGTGGAAAGACAGGGGGTATTGCAGATACGCAGTATTTT.